The TCR beta chain described here comes from a study of T-cell reconstitution after alpha-beta-depleted transplantation in children. Study conclusions and caveats: Expanded graft clones numbering several hundred reportedly gave rise to alpha-beta T cells about two months after transplant.

Unique molecular identifiers were incorporated during preparation of the TCRbeta library. TCRdb ran MiXCR on the PCR reads and lists one entry per CDR3 protein. The data contain hundreds of thousands of distinct CDR3 sequences, around 12% of them singletons. This CDR3 has 14 amino acids. J lost 5 bases, V lost 6 bases, and 9 bases had no gene match. Germline CDR1 DFQATT, CDR2 SNEGSKA (reference sequence). This clonotype was recorded many times. Its target is unknown. This chain connects TRBV20-1 to TRBJ1-4, with 7 bases matching TRBD1. This sequence was found in a girl under 10 years old with congenital amegakaryocytic thrombocytopenia, due to receive a stem cell transplant. The sequences come from PBMCs, collected before TCRalphabeta/CD19-depleted stem cell transplant. The CDR3 bases are TGCAGTGCCACCAGACAGGGTGGGAATGAAAAACTGTTTTTT. Translating it yields CSATRQGGNEKLFF.